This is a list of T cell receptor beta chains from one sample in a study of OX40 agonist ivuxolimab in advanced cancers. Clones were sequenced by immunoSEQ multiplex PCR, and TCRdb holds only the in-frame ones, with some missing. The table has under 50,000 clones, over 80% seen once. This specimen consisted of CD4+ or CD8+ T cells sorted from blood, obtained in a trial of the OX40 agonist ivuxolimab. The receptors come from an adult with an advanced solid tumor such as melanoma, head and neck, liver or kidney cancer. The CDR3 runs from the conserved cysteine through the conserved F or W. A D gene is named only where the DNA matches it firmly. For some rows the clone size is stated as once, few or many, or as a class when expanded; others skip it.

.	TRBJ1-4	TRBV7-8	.	TGTGCCACCTCCAACAACTCTTACATCGTAAAACTGTTTTTT	CATSNNSYIVKLFF
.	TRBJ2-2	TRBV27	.	TGTGCCAGTAGACGGTCAAGGGGGACATCCGGGGAGCTGTTTTTT	CASRRSRGTSGELFF
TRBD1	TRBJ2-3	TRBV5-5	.	TGTGCCAGCAGTGTGGGGCGAGGGACAGGTCTCACAGATACGCAGTATTTT	CASSVGRGTGLTDTQYF
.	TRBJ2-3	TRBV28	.	TGTGCCAGCAGAAAATCAGGGGGGCGTCGCACAGATACGCAGTATTTT	CASRKSGGRRTDTQYF
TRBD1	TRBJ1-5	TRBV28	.	TGTGCCAGCAGTCCGACAGGGTTCCGTCAGCCCCAGCATTTT	CASSPTGFRQPQHF
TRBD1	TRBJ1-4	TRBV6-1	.	TGTGCCAGCAGGGACAGGGGGCAAAAACTGTTTTTT	CASRDRGQKLFF
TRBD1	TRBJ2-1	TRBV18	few	TGTGCCAGCTCACCCCCGGACAGGTCCTTGAACAATGAGCAGTTCTTC	CASSPPDRSLNNEQFF
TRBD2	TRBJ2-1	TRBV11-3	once	TGTGCCAGCAGCTTAACTCTAGCGGGAGGGGGTAATGAGCAGTTCTTC	CASSLTLAGGGNEQFF
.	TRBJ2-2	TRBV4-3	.	TGCGCCAGCAGCCAAGTGTACAACACCGGGGAGCTGTTTTTT	CASSQVYNTGELFF
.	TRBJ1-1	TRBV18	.	TGTGCCAGCCAGAAGGGGCGGAACACTGAAGCTTTCTTT	CASQKGRNTEAFF
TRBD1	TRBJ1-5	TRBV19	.	TGTGCCAGTAGGGAGGGGGCGGACAGGTTAGATCAGCCCCAGCATTTT	CASREGADRLDQPQHF
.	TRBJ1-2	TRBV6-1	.	TGTGCCAGCAGGGACGGCCTGGCTTCTAACTATGGCTACACCTTC	CASRDGLASNYGYTF